This TCR beta chain derives from a study of blood T cell repertoires in COVID-19. Background on the study: Acute and convalescent COVID-19 samples came from the United States, Italy and Spain.

The CDR3 is 14 residues long. The germline CDR1 and CDR2 sequences are MNHEY and SVGAGI. Trimming removed 5 bases from V and 3 bases from J; junction bases left unmatched: 6. Original methodology: Scientists estimated how many nucleated cells there were by amplifying reference gene primers. Using immunoSEQ multiplex PCR, the repertoire was profiled, and TCRdb retains in-frame clones only, with some absent. The DNA gave D and trimming, while V, J and clone size come from that table. The repertoire consists of around 230,000 clones, with about 87% occurring once and the leading ten covering about 9.3%. Participants were aged 18 to 89 years from 20 to 30 US areas.

This clonotype originated in a man in his late teens or twenties with acute COVID-19. This chain links TRBV6-5 with TRBJ2-7, with 8 bases aligning to TRBD1. Sequenced material: PBMCs or T cells enriched from blood (not recorded which). The DNA for the CDR3 is TGTGCCAGCAGTCGAACAGGGGGAGTCTACGAGCAGTACTTC. This sequence encodes CASSRTGGVYEQYF.